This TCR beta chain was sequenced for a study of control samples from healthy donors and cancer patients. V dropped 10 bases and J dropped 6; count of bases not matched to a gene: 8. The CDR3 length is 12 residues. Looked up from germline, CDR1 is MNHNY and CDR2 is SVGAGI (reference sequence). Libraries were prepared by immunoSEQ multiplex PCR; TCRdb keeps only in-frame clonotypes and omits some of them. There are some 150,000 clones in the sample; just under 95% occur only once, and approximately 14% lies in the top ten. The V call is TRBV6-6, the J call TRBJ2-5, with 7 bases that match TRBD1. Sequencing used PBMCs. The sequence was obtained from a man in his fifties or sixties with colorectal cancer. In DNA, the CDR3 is TGTGCCACCCAAGGGGGCGCAAAGACCCAGTACTTC. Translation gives CATQGGAKTQYF.